This T cell receptor (beta chain) was recovered during a study of CD4 T cells in relation to SARS-CoV-2 and coronaviruses. About the research overall: Crossreactive spike epitopes shared across donors were mapped to their HLA restriction. General study findings and limits: In around 60% of donors, memory CD4+ clonotypes crossrecognized SARS-CoV-2 and at least one common cold coronavirus spike.

Worth noting for this clone: Its cognate antigen is unknown.

CDR1 is ENHRY and CDR2 is SYGVKD in the germline V gene. This CDR3 is built from 13 residues. Trimming removed 4 bases from V and 7 bases from J, with 10 bases in between. Produced via immunoSEQ multiplex PCR; TCRdb's table is partial and in-frame only. The table includes tens of thousands of clones, over 75% detected once. The genes are TRBV10-3 and TRBJ2-2, with a possible D match to TRBD1 (6 bases). The clonotype was recovered from an adult with COVID-19. Input material: naive CD4+ T cells from PBMCs, cultured in vitro. The subset: naive CD4+ T cells isolated by negative enrichment. The CDR3 nucleotides read TGTGCCATCAGTGGGGGGCAGGGCGGGGAGCTGTTTTTT. Protein: CAISGGQGGELFF.